The clone carrying this T cell receptor (beta chain) was seen a few times. Its antigen remains unidentified. This entry is derived from a study of response to subunit inactivated influenza vaccine. General study findings and limits: Each seasonal flu vaccination may recruit only limited new T cells, authors suggested.

The V end was cut by 7 bases, the J end by 2 bases, with 11 bases between. This CDR3 region has 12 residues. Germline V lookup: CDR1 SQVTM, CDR2 ANQGSEA. TCRdb itself ran the RT-PCR reads through MiXCR, one entry per CDR3 protein. The sample records 590,000 or so distinct CDR3 sequences, about 14% being singletons. The source material was PBMCs from blood, sampled 14 to 15 days before vaccination. This chain uses TRBV29-1 with TRBJ1-2; D perhaps matches TRBD1 (6 bases). The source is a man aged 50-60 years who received an inactivated influenza vaccine. The CDR3 DNA reads as TGCAGCGACACGACAGGAAACTATGGCTACACCTTC. It translates to CSDTTGNYGYTF. The full variable domain, in which reference TRBV29-1 and TRBJ1-2 provide the parts outside the CDR3, is SAVISQKPSRDICQRGTSLTIQCQVDSQVTMMFWYRQQPGQSLTLIATANQGSEATYESGFVIDKFPISRPNLTFSTLTVSNMSPEDSSIYLCSDTTGNYGYTFGSGTRLTVV.